Below, 16 T cell receptor beta chains from the same sample are listed, as sequenced in a study of cytomegalovirus exposure and HLA in healthy donors. PCR used 60 Vbeta primers and 13 Jbeta primers. The data were produced by immunoSEQ multiplex PCR, yet TCRdb's version contains in-frame clones alone and is incomplete. The table for this sample gives roughly 53,000 clones. The sample taken for sequencing was PBMCs. Receptors were obtained from a man younger than 30 in good health and CMV-seropositive.

The V gene is TRBV18, the J gene TRBJ2-7; TRBD1 agrees at 8 bases. The CDR3 contains 14 residues. Germline V gives CDR1 KGHSH, CDR2 LQKENI. With V trimmed by 4 bases and J by 3 bases, 5 bases remained unmatched. The CDR3 DNA follows: TGTGCCAGCTCACAGGACAGGGATGACTACGAGCAGTACTTC. Amino acids: CASSQDRDDYEQYF.

The chain is built from TRBV18 and TRBJ2-3; D gene ambiguous. V lost 0 bases to trimming and J lost 3 bases, with 4 bases between them. Germline-derived CDR1 and CDR2 are KGHSH and LQKENI. The CDR3 is 13 amino acids. The CDR3 sequence is CASSPPSTDTQYF. DNA of the CDR3: TGTGCCAGCTCACCACCCTCGACAGATACGCAGTATTTT.

V gene TRBV4-2 combines with J gene TRBJ2-2; perhaps TRBD2 as D (5 bases). CDR3 length: 16 amino acids. The germline V and J ends were trimmed by 1 base and 3 bases, with 12 bases remaining between them. Germline-derived CDR1 and CDR2 are LGHNA and YNFKEQ. In DNA form, the CDR3 reads TGTGCCAGCAGCCAAGGTAATGGAGCGGACACCGGGGAGCTGTTTTTT. Protein: CASSQGNGADTGELFF.

J is TRBJ2-2 and V is TRBV19, with D perhaps TRBD1 (5 bases). Germline CDR1 is LNHDA and CDR2 is SQIVND (reference sequence). Deletions cut 7 bases from V and 5 bases from J, with 11 bases between. The CDR3 runs to 13 residues. The CDR3 is CASTRARTGELFF. For the CDR3, the DNA is TGTGCCAGTACCAGGGCGCGGACCGGGGAGCTGTTTTTT.

The chain carries TRBV6-5 and TRBJ2-2; D is uncertain. CDR3 length equals 14 residues. Trimming took 0 bases from V and 6 from J, leaving 8 bases between them. Germline-derived CDR1 and CDR2 are MNHEY and SVGAGI. The CDR3 sequence: CASSYSGESGELFF. CDR3 nucleotide sequence: TGTGCCAGCAGTTACTCCGGAGAGTCCGGGGAGCTGTTTTTT.

The chain combines TRBV6-1 with TRBJ1-5; TRBD1 is a possible D gene (5 bases). V dropped 1 base and J dropped 3 bases, with 13 bases sitting between them. The CDR3 runs 16 residues. Looked up from germline, CDR1 is MNHNS and CDR2 is SASEGT. Here the CDR3 reads CASSEEPGGDNQPQHF. The CDR3 bases are TGTGCCAGCAGTGAAGAGCCCGGGGGGGACAATCAGCCCCAGCATTTT.

V gene TRBV28 combines with J gene TRBJ2-5; no clear D gene. CDR1 and CDR2 from the germline V gene are MDHEN and SYDVKM. The CDR3 sequence is 15 residues long. Trimming removed 5 bases at V and 5 bases at J, with 18 bases between. The CDR3 DNA is TGTGCCAGCAGTCAGCTGGGCAATAAGGCGGAGACCCAGTACTTC. This translates into CASSQLGNKAETQYF. Full variable domain (remainder filled in from reference TRBV28 and TRBJ2-5): DVKVTQSSRYLVKRTGEKVFLECVQDMDHENMFWYRQDPGLGLRLIYFSYDVKMKEKGDIPEGYSVSREKKERFSLILESASTNQTSMYLCASSQLGNKAETQYFGPGTRLLVL.

The genes are TRBV14 and TRBJ2-3; D is possibly TRBD1 (6 bases). V was cut by 4 bases and J by 4 bases, with 12 bases left in between. The CDR3 totals 14 residues. CDR1 is SGHDN and CDR2 is FVKESK in the germline V gene. CDR3 bases: TGTGCCAGCAGCCGTCGACAGGCCGCAGATACGCAGTATTTT. The encoded protein is CASSRRQAADTQYF.

J is TRBJ1-5 and V is TRBV6-1; the match to TRBD1 covers 9 bases. CDR3 length: 15 residues. The junction had 10 bases not matched to a gene; V was cut back by 6 bases and J by 7 bases. Germline V gene lookup returns CDR1 MNHNS and CDR2 SASEGT. The CDR3 bases are TGTGCCAGCAGCGACCACGACAGGGGGAAACAGCCCCAGCATTTT. Its translation: CASSDHDRGKQPQHF.

The genes are TRBV3-1 (or the pseudogene TRBV3-2) and TRBJ2-5; D is uncertain. The end of the DNA is better explained by TRBJ2-7, so the J call may be wrong. Germline values: CDR1 LGHDT, CDR2 YNNKEL (reference sequence). CDR3 length equals 9 residues. CDR3 sequence (DNA): TGTCCGGAGTACTACGAGCAGTACTTC. Its translation is CPEYYEQYF.

The CDR3 DNA is TGTGCCAGCAGTACGGACAGGAACTATGGCTACACCTTC. This gives the protein CASSTDRNYGYTF. V and J are TRBV6-1 and TRBJ1-2; TRBD1 agrees at 7 bases. The CDR3 length is 13 residues. Germline CDR1 and CDR2: MNHNS and SASEGT. V dropped 5 bases and J dropped 2; count of bases not matched to a gene: 2.

V and J are TRBV19 and TRBJ2-2, with TRBD1 matching over 9 bases. CDR1 and CDR2 from the germline V gene are LNHDA and SQIVND (reference sequence). Trimming cost V 6 bases and J 0 bases; bases outside gene matches: 8. This CDR3 region has 17 residues. Here the CDR3 DNA reads TGTGCCAGTAGGGGGCCCCGACAGGGGGCGAACACCGGGGAGCTGTTTTTT. Translated, it gives CASRGPRQGANTGELFF.

V usage is TRBV9 and J usage is TRBJ2-1, with TRBD1 as a possible D gene (7 bases). Germline V gives CDR1 SGDLS, CDR2 YYNGEE. V was trimmed by 0 bases and J by 7 bases, leaving 20 bases between them. This CDR3 spans 17 amino acids. The CDR3 coding sequence is TGTGCCAGCAGCGTAGGCGGGGCAGGGGGTGGAAGGAATGAGCAGTTCTTC. Protein sequence: CASSVGGAGGGRNEQFF. The complete variable domain, with remaining parts taken from reference TRBV9 and TRBJ2-1, reads DSGVTQTPKHLITATGQRVTLRCSPRSGDLSVYWYQQSLDQGLQFLIQYYNGEERAKGNILERFSAQQFPDLHSELNLSSLELGDSALYFCASSVGGAGGGRNEQFFGPGTRLTVL.

This chain connects TRBV9 to TRBJ2-1; 8 bases fit TRBD1. CDR3 size: 15 residues. The germline CDR1 and CDR2 sequences are SGDLS and YYNGEE. The trim removed 0 bases at V and 7 bases at J, leaving 6 bases unmatched. CDR3 loop: CASSVGGTGQNEQFF. Written as DNA, the CDR3 is TGTGCCAGCAGCGTAGGTGGGACAGGTCAAAATGAGCAGTTCTTC.

The chain is built from TRBV11-2 and TRBJ2-1; 7 bases fit TRBD2. Per germline, CDR1 SGHAT and CDR2 FQNNGV. The V segment lost 5 bases and the J segment 2 bases; nucleotides outside the gene matches: 3. CDR3 length equals 14 residues. The CDR3: CASSIGLAYNEQFF. DNA of the CDR3: TGTGCCAGCAGCATAGGACTAGCCTACAATGAGCAGTTCTTC.

The chain carries TRBV13 and TRBJ2-5; D may be TRBD2 (6 bases). The J call may be incorrect, as the DNA end agrees better with TRBJ2-7. The CDR3 has 15 residues. The germline V gene encodes CDR1 PRHDT and CDR2 FYEKMQ (reference sequence). The CDR3 sequence: CASSLGVAEAYEQYF. CDR3 nucleotides: TGTGCCAGCAGCTTAGGGGTAGCGGAAGCCTACGAGCAGTACTTC.